Sequencing of this TCR beta chain was carried out in a study of blood T cell repertoires in COVID-19. This clone was seen more than once but under ten times. Original processing methods: Amplification of reference gene primers provided the estimated nucleated cell counts. The table came from immunoSEQ multiplex PCR; TCRdb's copy has only in-frame clones and leaves some out. That table supplies the V and J calls and clone size; D and trimming were determined from the DNA. The data hold 90,000 to 110,000 clones, with around 76% observed a single time. V was cut by 7 bases and J by 5 bases, with 16 bases left in between. The germline gives CDR1 MNHEY, CDR2 SVGAGI. This CDR3 is 14 amino acids long.

The V and J genes are TRBV6-5 and TRBJ2-3; D is possibly TRBD2 (6 bases). The TCR originated in a woman aged 70-85 years with acute or convalescent COVID-19. Sequences were obtained from peripheral blood. In DNA, the CDR3 is TGTGCCAGCAAACAAGCGGGTCTCGGAGATACGCAGTATTTT. Its translation: CASKQAGLGDTQYF.